This is a list of T cell receptor beta chains from one sample in a study of cytomegalovirus exposure and HLA in healthy donors. The assay was immunoSEQ multiplex PCR, and TCRdb's table has in-frame clones only and misses some. The sample gives some 95,000 clones, roughly 80% of which show up once; around 6.6% is in the top ten. Sequencing was performed on PBMCs. These receptors came from a man over 45 in good health and CMV-seropositive. CDR3s include the opening cysteine and the closing phenylalanine or tryptophan. The order of the fields is D gene, clone size, V gene, J gene, CDR3 protein, CDR3 DNA. The D gene is left open where the match is weak. Only part of the rows carry a size: once, few, many, or a class if the clone is expanded.

D: TRBD1; size: few; V: TRBV2; J: TRBJ2-5; CDR3: CASSADRGQETQYF; DNA: TGTGCCAGCAGCGCGGACAGGGGGCAAGAGACCCAGTACTTC
D: TRBD1; size: NA; V: TRBV30; J: TRBJ2-7; CDR3: CACGQGFYEQYF; DNA: TGTGCCTGCGGACAGGGGTTCTACGAGCAGTACTTC
D: TRBD1; size: few; V: TRBV6-5; J: TRBJ1-2; CDR3: CASSYSGTGEGSGYTF; DNA: TGTGCCAGCAGTTACTCGGGGACAGGGGAAGGGTCTGGCTACACCTTC
D: NA; size: NA; V: TRBV30; J: TRBJ1-5; CDR3: CAWSVAGSPNQPQHF; DNA: TGTGCCTGGAGTGTAGCCGGGTCACCGAATCAGCCCCAGCATTTT
D: NA; size: few; V: TRBV6-1; J: TRBJ1-1; CDR3: CASSSPGGGGTEAFF; DNA: TGTGCCAGCAGTTCTCCGGGCGGCGGGGGAACTGAAGCTTTCTTT
D: NA; size: once; V: TRBV18; J: TRBJ1-4; CDR3: CASSLRDNNEKLFF; DNA: TGTGCCAGCTCACTCCGGGACAATAATGAAAAACTGTTTTTT
D: NA; size: few; V: TRBV6-1; J: TRBJ2-7; CDR3: CASSELGRLTYEQYF; DNA: TGTGCCAGCAGTGAATTAGGCCGACTAACCTACGAGCAGTACTTC
D: TRBD1; size: once; V: TRBV27; J: TRBJ1-2; CDR3: CASSLSPVQGLVRGYTF; DNA: TGTGCCAGCAGTTTATCCCCGGTACAGGGGTTAGTGAGGGGCTACACCTTC
D: TRBD2; size: NA; V: TRBV4-3; J: TRBJ2-5; CDR3: CASSQERGGQETQYF; DNA: TGCGCCAGCAGCCAAGAGCGGGGGGGCCAAGAGACCCAGTACTTC
D: NA; size: NA; V: TRBV28; J: TRBJ1-3; CDR3: CASRGTSSGNTIYF; DNA: TGTGCCAGCAGAGGAACTAGCTCTGGAAACACCATATATTTT
D: NA; size: few; V: TRBV18; J: TRBJ1-5; CDR3: CASSPNRGGGPQHF; DNA: TGTGCCAGCTCACCAAACAGAGGCGGGGGGCCCCAGCATTTT
D: TRBD2; size: NA; V: TRBV7-7; J: TRBJ2-3; CDR3: CASSITLGGYDTQYF; DNA: TGTGCCAGCAGTATTACTCTGGGGGGGTACGATACGCAGTATTTT
D: NA; size: once; V: TRBV10-3; J: TRBJ2-5; CDR3: CAISEGKTGGETQYF; DNA: TGTGCCATCAGTGAGGGGAAAACAGGAGGGGAGACCCAGTACTTC
D: TRBD2; size: NA; V: TRBV4-3; J: TRBJ2-3; CDR3: CASSQVLRGGGDTQYF; DNA: TGCGCCAGCAGCCAAGTCTTGCGGGGGGGAGGTGATACGCAGTATTTT
D: TRBD1; size: NA; V: TRBV6-1; J: TRBJ1-2; CDR3: CASTGDRGGGYTF; DNA: TGTGCCAGCACCGGGGACAGGGGAGGTGGCTACACCTTC